This T cell receptor beta chain was obtained from a study of blood T cells in healthy people across ages (dated by TCRdb to about 2015). Notes on the research overall: In model experiments, template switching captured roughly one uniquely barcoded TCR beta cDNA molecule for every two T cells. Age-related changes in TCR beta repertoire diversity were measured in the study by deep sequencing normalized with unique cDNA molecular identifiers. The study analyzed two additional independent replicas of 1 million unique cDNA reads from the same blood draw for two donors, one aged 18 to 30 and one aged 80 or older. Four age groups were formed from the donors: young (average around 15 years), middle-aged (more than 35), aged (roughly 59) and long-lived (approximately 78). Donors of different ages were randomly distributed across sequencing lanes to avoid experimental bias. What the research found in general, with its limitations: The percentage of naive T cells measured by flow cytometry correlated strongly with observed TCR beta diversity. The long-lived group showed more naive CD4+ T cells, fewer expanded clones and increased TCR diversity than the aged group, suggesting age selection. Total diversity estimates from one million sequenced T cells were considered lower bounds and underestimates. Because donor CMV infection status was unknown, age-related changes in expanded clonotypes were potentially confounded. Observed TCR beta diversity per million T cells fell roughly linearly with age, and a significant reduction was already apparent by age around 40. Because profiling used bulk unsorted PBMCs, naive and antigen-experienced compartments could not be compared conclusively.

Systemically healthy Caucasian individuals from Russia, 35 to 40 in total and aged roughly 6 to 95 years, were included as donors. Each donor gave roughly 9.5 milliliters of peripheral blood, collected into EDTA-treated Vacutainer tubes. Ficoll-Paque density-gradient centrifugation was used to isolate PBMCs, with at least 6 million per sample. Trizol reagent was used to extract total RNA from the PBMCs, yielding at least 5.5 micrograms per sample. For every donor, flow cytometry on a PBMC aliquot measured the percentage of naive CD45RAhigh/CD27high T cells. This clonotype showed up just a few times. There is no known antigen for this receptor. There are no base qualities to consult, and no much larger clone falls within one base. Library preparation employed 5' RACE. The second PCR ran for roughly 7 to 12 cycles and used a J-beta primer mix along with a sample-barcoded 5' primer. Each TCR beta cDNA molecule received a unique molecular identifier from a template-switch 5' adaptor carrying 12 random nucleotides. Each sample yielded at least 2.5 million CDR3-containing paired-end reads. First-strand cDNA was synthesized from all RNA with the Mint cDNA synthesis kit, primed by a TRBC-specific oligonucleotide. All cDNA was treated with uracil-DNA glycosylase and then went through a first 18-cycle PCR with the universal primers M1SS and BC2_uni_R. The original methods were these. Normalization of each sample was performed by random selection of 1 million high-quality reads, each carrying a distinct molecular identifier. Instead of being binned into consensus sequences, reads with shared molecular identifiers were discarded. MiTCR, run with a Q25 quality threshold and the strictest error-elimination algorithm, handled CDR3 identification, clonotype clustering and error correction. A nonparametric unseen species model with Euler transformation was used to estimate lower-bound total TCR beta diversity. TCRdb cleaned the public reads at Q25 with fastp, built clones with MiXCR and kept in-frame beta chains. Every CDR3 protein is listed once, alongside the most common genes and DNA of its rows. What appears here as the V and J calls and clone size reflects TCRdb's work, not the paper's. This sample is represented by 1.8 million or so distinct CDR3 sequences; roughly two fifths of them were singletons. About 23% of the sample rests with the top ten.

The CDR3 starts with the cysteine, ends with the phenylalanine, and has 20 residues. Only the CDR3 DNA stays, 60 bases, in frame from base 1. The V end gives up 2 bases and the J end 1 base, leaving 11 bases in the junction not matched to a gene. CDR1 and CDR2 (SGHRS, YFSETQ) derive from the germline V gene. The V and J segments used are TRBV5-1 and TRBJ2-6, with 11 bases matching TRBD1. This sequence was found in a human donor in good health. Sequenced material: blood. The nucleotide sequence reads as follows: TGCGCCAGCAGCTTTTCGTCCCGGGACAGGGGGGAGTCTGGGGCCAACGTCCTGACTTTC. Its product reads: CASSFSSRDRGESGANVLTF.